This T cell receptor beta chain was observed in a study of blood T cell repertoires in COVID-19. At the level of the study: COVID-19 samples from acute and convalescent phases originated in the United States, Italy and Spain.

Individuals drawn from around 25 US areas were about 18 to 90 years old. Recovered participants had two consecutive negative NP/OP PCR tests, healthcare professional clearance, or symptom resolution. This clone is a singleton in its sample. The protocol was immunoSEQ multiplex PCR, while the TCRdb copy is restricted to in-frame clones and leaves out a portion. The sample consists of 150,000 to 200,000 clones, over 75% of them appearing once. The specimen sequenced was PBMCs or T cells enriched from blood (not recorded which). The TCR comes from a man between 50 and 59 years old who had recovered from COVID-19.

The chain's CDR3 is CASSRGVGEVSYEQYF. The DNA for the CDR3 is TGTGCCAGCAGCCGGGGGGTAGGGGAGGTCTCCTACGAGCAGTACTTC. V is TRBV9 and J is TRBJ2-7; 7 positions match TRBD2. The CDR3 has 16 amino acids. Germline loops: CDR1 SGDLS, CDR2 YYNGEE. The ends lost 4 bases at V and 0 bases at J; junction bases unmatched: 10.